One and the same sample provided the 28 T cell receptor beta chains below, sequenced in a study of cytomegalovirus exposure and HLA in healthy donors. This PCR relied on a set of 60 Vbeta primers and 13 Jbeta primers. Using immunoSEQ multiplex PCR, the repertoire was profiled, and TCRdb retains in-frame clones only, with some absent. The table has around 67,000 clones, roughly 74% seen once. Sequencing used PBMCs. The receptors were sampled from a man between 18 and 29 years old in good health and CMV-seropositive.

J is TRBJ1-1 and V is TRBV10-2, with D tentatively TRBD1 (5 bases). V was clipped by 1 base and J by 5 bases, with 8 bases between them. Germline loops: CDR1 WSHSY, CDR2 SAAADI. This CDR3 contains 13 residues. The CDR3 DNA reads TGCGCCAGCAGTGAGTTTGCAGGGACTGAAGCTTTCTTT. Protein sequence: CASSEFAGTEAFF.

This sequence joins TRBV30 and TRBJ2-4; D is ambiguous. V lost 2 bases to trimming and J lost 9 bases, with 8 bases between them. The germline V gene has CDR1 GTSNPN and CDR2 SVGIG (reference sequence). This CDR3 is built from 11 residues. The CDR3 DNA follows: TGTGCCTGGAGTAAAGCTTCCATTCAGTACTTC. This translates into CAWSKASIQYF.

The chain has TRBV5-1 and TRBJ1-2, with TRBD1 as a possible D gene (5 bases). V shed 4 bases and J shed 6 bases, with 16 bases lying between them. This CDR3 is 14 amino acids long. Germline V gene sequence: CDR1 SGHRS, CDR2 YFSETQ. The CDR3 is CASSPFDRDNGYTF. CDR3 sequence (DNA): TGCGCCAGCAGCCCCTTCGACAGAGACAATGGCTACACCTTC.

The chain carries TRBV30 and TRBJ2-7, with 11 bases identical to TRBD1. V lost 4 bases to trimming and J lost 7 bases; unmatched junction nucleotides: 6. CDR1 is GTSNPN and CDR2 is SVGIG in the germline V gene (reference sequence). CDR3 length: 13 amino acids. CDR3 in amino acids: CAWKGTGGGEQYF. DNA for the CDR3: TGTGCCTGGAAAGGGACAGGGGGTGGTGAGCAGTACTTC.

The J gene is TRBJ2-7, the V gene TRBV6-6; perhaps TRBD2 as D (6 bases). With 6 bases removed from V and 5 bases from J, the gap between germline ends came to 20 bases. The CDR3 is 15 amino acids. CDR1 is MNHNY, CDR2 SVGAGI, per germline (reference sequence). The CDR3: CASRGTPGGSDEQYF. CDR3 nucleotides: TGTGCCAGCAGGGGGACCCCCGGGGGTTCGGACGAGCAGTACTTC.

The chain is built from TRBV5-1 and TRBJ1-1; D is unclear. In germline, CDR1 is SGHRS, CDR2 YFSETQ. The CDR3 length is 15 residues. V dropped 4 bases and J dropped 1 base, with 14 bases sitting between them. The CDR3 DNA is TGCGCCAGCAGCCCACGGCTAGCTAAGAACACTGAAGCTTTCTTT. Translation: CASSPRLAKNTEAFF.

This clone has a handful of counts. The chain couples TRBV18 to TRBJ2-4; 9 nucleotides line up with TRBD2. CDR3 size: 14 residues. V was pared by 3 bases and J by 5 bases, with 2 bases of the junction left unmatched. Germline CDR1 and CDR2: KGHSH and LQKENI. Here the CDR3 DNA reads TGTGCCAGCTCACCGGCTAGCGGGGAAAACATTCAGTACTTC. It codes for CASSPASGENIQYF.

This chain links TRBV28 with TRBJ2-1; 11 nucleotides align to TRBD2. The CDR3 loop spans 18 amino acids. V gave up 6 bases and J gave up 0 bases; unmatched junction bases: 10. The V gene's germline CDR1 is MDHEN and CDR2 SYDVKM. CDR3 in DNA: TGTGCCAGCAGGACCTCACTAGCGGGGGTAAGCTCCTACAATGAGCAGTTCTTC. It codes for CASRTSLAGVSSYNEQFF.

The chain employs TRBV6-5 and TRBJ1-6; unclear D gene. Looked up from germline, CDR1 is MNHEY and CDR2 is SVGAGI. Trimming pared 2 bases from V and 8 bases from J, leaving 13 bases between. The CDR3 runs 15 residues. The CDR3 sequence is CASSYIPGRDSPLHF. For the CDR3, the DNA is TGTGCCAGCAGTTACATTCCGGGGAGGGATTCACCCCTCCACTTT.

V gene TRBV30 combines with J gene TRBJ2-1; 7 nucleotides line up with TRBD2. The CDR3 length is 12 residues. Germline V gives CDR1 GTSNPN, CDR2 SVGIG (reference sequence). The V and J ends lost 3 bases and 10 bases, in that order; junction bases with no gene match: 6. The CDR3 nucleotides are TGTGCCTGGAGCTGGGCGGGGGACGAGCAGTTCTTC. Translating it yields CAWSWAGDEQFF.

This CDR3 reads CASSEIAGYTEAFF. In DNA form, the CDR3 reads TGTGCCAGCAGTGAAATAGCGGGGTACACTGAAGCTTTCTTT. The genes are TRBV6-4 and TRBJ1-1; no definite D call. Germline V gene sequence: CDR1 MRHNA, CDR2 SNTAGT. V shed 3 bases and J shed 3 bases, with 11 bases lying between them. The CDR3 consists of 14 residues.

The chain is built from TRBV6-1 and TRBJ1-5, with D unclear. V dropped 5 bases and J dropped 7 bases, with 15 bases sitting between them. Germline V gene lookup returns CDR1 MNHNS and CDR2 SASEGT. This CDR3 spans 14 amino acids. The CDR3: CASSLREGDQPQHF. CDR3 DNA: TGTGCCAGCAGTCTACGGGAGGGAGACCAGCCCCAGCATTTT.

V and J are TRBV6-1 and TRBJ2-6; the match to TRBD2 covers 7 bases. CDR3 length: 17 residues. Germline assignment: CDR1 MNHNS and CDR2 SASEGT. Unmatched junction bases numbered 6, after V lost 4 bases and J lost 0 bases. CDR3: CASSGRLAPSGANVLTF. CDR3 coding DNA: TGTGCCAGCAGTGGGAGACTAGCACCCTCTGGGGCCAACGTCCTGACTTTC.

The gene calls are TRBV6-5 and TRBJ2-7, with 8 bases that match TRBD2. Germline assignment: CDR1 MNHEY and CDR2 SVGAGI. J was trimmed by 4 bases and V by 7 bases; bases with no gene match: 6. The CDR3 loop spans 13 amino acids. CDR3: CASTGSGGYEQYF. The CDR3 DNA reads as TGTGCCAGCACCGGAAGCGGGGGTTACGAGCAGTACTTC.

V gene TRBV9 combines with J gene TRBJ2-7; TRBD1 agrees at 8 bases. Germline CDR1 SGDLS, CDR2 YYNGEE. The trim removed 0 bases at V and 7 bases at J, leaving 9 bases unmatched. CDR3 size: 15 residues. This CDR3 reads CASSVAIQGAGEQYF. In DNA form, the CDR3 reads TGTGCCAGCAGCGTAGCTATTCAGGGGGCGGGTGAGCAGTACTTC.

The chain links TRBV6-5 to TRBJ2-2, with TRBD2 as a possible D gene (5 bases). V was cut by 8 bases and J by 2 bases, with 9 bases left in between. The CDR3 is 13 residues long. The germline V gene has CDR1 MNHEY and CDR2 SVGAGI. The CDR3 bases are TGTGCCAGCGGAGGCGTTAACACCGGGGAGCTGTTTTTT. Its protein is CASGGVNTGELFF.

The chain joins TRBV30 to TRBJ2-7; D is ambiguous. The CDR3 has 14 residues. Germline CDR1 GTSNPN, CDR2 SVGIG (reference sequence). The V and J ends lost 2 bases and 1 base respectively, with 12 bases between them. The CDR3 DNA follows: TGTGCCTGGAGTCCTACCTTTTGGTCCTACGAGCAGTACTTC. Amino acids: CAWSPTFWSYEQYF.

This chain's CDR3 is CAWSVWPNSGANVLTF. The DNA for the CDR3 is TGTGCCTGGAGTGTATGGCCGAACTCTGGGGCCAACGTCCTGACTTTC. This chain links TRBV30 with TRBJ2-6, with D unresolved. There are 16 residues in the CDR3. In germline, CDR1 is GTSNPN, CDR2 SVGIG (reference sequence). The ends were cut back, 0 bases at V and 0 bases at J, with 9 bases in the middle.

The CDR3 loop is CAWSVLGYEQYF. The CDR3 DNA follows: TGTGCCTGGAGTGTACTAGGCTACGAGCAGTACTTC. The chain carries TRBV30 and TRBJ2-7; the D gene is possibly TRBD2 (5 bases). Trimming pared 0 bases from V and 3 bases from J, leaving 6 bases between. Germline assignment: CDR1 GTSNPN and CDR2 SVGIG (reference sequence). CDR3 length: 12 amino acids. Filled out from reference TRBV30 and TRBJ2-7, the complete variable domain reads SQTIHQWPATLVQPVGSPLSLECTVEGTSNPNLYWYRQAAGRGLQLLFYSVGIGQISSEVPQNLSASRPQDRQFILSSKKLLLSDSGFYLCAWSVLGYEQYFGPGTRLTVT.

The gene calls are TRBV19 and TRBJ1-1, with 7 bases aligning to TRBD1. CDR1 and CDR2 (germline): LNHDA, SQIVND (reference sequence). The CDR3 is 13 residues long. V shed 5 bases, J shed 4 bases, and the junction held 4 bases outside the gene matches. CDR3 bases: TGTGCCAGTAGTCACGACAGGGCCACTGAAGCTTTCTTT. This codes for CASSHDRATEAFF.

The genes are TRBV30 and TRBJ1-2; 7 nucleotides line up with TRBD1. The trim removed 4 bases at V and 3 bases at J, leaving 5 bases unmatched. The CDR3 length is 13 residues. Germline loops: CDR1 GTSNPN, CDR2 SVGIG (reference sequence). The CDR3 region is CAWNRGFDYGYTF. In DNA form, the CDR3 reads TGTGCCTGGAACAGGGGATTCGACTATGGCTACACCTTC.

The J gene is TRBJ2-5, the V gene TRBV5-1, with 8 nucleotides matching TRBD1. This CDR3 is 14 amino acids long. V lost 3 bases to trimming and J lost 4 bases; unmatched junction nucleotides: 5. Germline-derived CDR1 and CDR2 are SGHRS and YFSETQ. The CDR3 DNA reads as TGCGCCAGCAGCTCCACAGGGGGAGGAGAGACCCAGTACTTC. Its protein product is CASSSTGGGETQYF.

This clone was counted a few times. V usage is TRBV6-6 and J usage is TRBJ2-1, with a possible D match to TRBD2 (6 bases). Germline-derived CDR1 and CDR2 are MNHNY and SVGAGI (reference sequence). With 7 bases removed from V and 2 bases from J, the gap between germline ends came to 9 bases. The CDR3 is 13 amino acids. CDR3 region: CASTTGAYNEQFF. CDR3 bases: TGTGCCAGCACGACGGGGGCCTACAATGAGCAGTTCTTC.

The chain combines TRBV6-6 with TRBJ1-1, with D perhaps matching TRBD1 (6 bases). From germline, CDR1 is MNHNY and CDR2 SVGAGI (reference sequence). The CDR3 covers 12 residues. V was clipped by 7 bases and J by 3 bases, with 9 bases between them. CDR3 sequence reads: CASKQGYTEAFF. CDR3 DNA: TGTGCCAGCAAACAGGGTTACACTGAAGCTTTCTTT.

This clone was counted a single time. The V call is TRBV30, the J call TRBJ1-5; TRBD1 agrees at 10 bases. V lost 5 bases to trimming and J lost 7 bases; unmatched junction nucleotides: 5. CDR3 length equals 13 residues. Germline lookup yields CDR1 GTSNPN and CDR2 SVGIG (reference sequence). For the CDR3, the DNA is TGTGCCTGGGGACAGGGGGTGGGACAGCCCCAGCATTTT. Translation gives CAWGQGVGQPQHF.

This chain connects TRBV29-1 to TRBJ2-5, with D uncertain. This CDR3 has 11 residues. Trimming cost V 6 bases and J 2 bases, with 7 bases left between them. CDR1 is SQVTM, CDR2 ANQGSEA, per germline. The CDR3 DNA sequence: TGCAGCGTAACGGTTCAAGAGACCCAGTACTTC. Protein product: CSVTVQETQYF.

The genes are TRBV6-5 and TRBJ1-1; no clear D. V lost 2 bases and J lost 0, with 7 bases in between. Germline V CDR1 and CDR2: MNHEY, SVGAGI. The CDR3 has 14 residues. The CDR3 loop is CASSYPGLNTEAFF. In DNA, the CDR3 is TGTGCCAGCAGTTACCCGGGATTGAACACTGAAGCTTTCTTT.

Points on this clone: One end of the junction fails to match germline, which may point to a read error. CDR3 bases: TGTGCCTGGAGCGGGTCCTCCCACGAGCAGTACTTC. Its protein product is CAWSGSSHEQYF. This sequence joins TRBV30 and TRBJ2-7, with D unclear. The germline CDR1 and CDR2 sequences are GTSNPN and SVGIG (reference sequence). The CDR3 length is 12 residues.